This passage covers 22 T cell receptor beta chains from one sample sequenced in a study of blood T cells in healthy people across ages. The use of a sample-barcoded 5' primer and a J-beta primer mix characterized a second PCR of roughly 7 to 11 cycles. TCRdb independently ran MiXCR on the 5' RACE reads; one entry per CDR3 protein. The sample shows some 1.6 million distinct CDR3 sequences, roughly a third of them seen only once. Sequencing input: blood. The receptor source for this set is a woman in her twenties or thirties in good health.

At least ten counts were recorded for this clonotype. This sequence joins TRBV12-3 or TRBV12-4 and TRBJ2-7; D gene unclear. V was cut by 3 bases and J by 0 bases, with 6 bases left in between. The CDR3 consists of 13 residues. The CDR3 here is CASSFRVSYEQYF. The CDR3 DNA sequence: TGTGCCAGCAGTTTTCGGGTCTCCTACGAGCAGTACTTC.

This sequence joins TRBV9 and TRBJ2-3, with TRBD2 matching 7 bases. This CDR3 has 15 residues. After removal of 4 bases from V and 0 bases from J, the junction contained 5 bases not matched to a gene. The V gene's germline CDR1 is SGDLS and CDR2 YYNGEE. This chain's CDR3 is CASSSRESSTDTQYF. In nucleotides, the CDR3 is TGTGCCAGCAGCTCGCGGGAGTCGAGCACAGATACGCAGTATTTT.

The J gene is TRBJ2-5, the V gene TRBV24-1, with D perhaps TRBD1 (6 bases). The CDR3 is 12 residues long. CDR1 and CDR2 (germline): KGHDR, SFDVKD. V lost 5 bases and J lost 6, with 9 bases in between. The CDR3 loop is CATSVGDKTQYF. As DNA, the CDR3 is TGTGCCACCAGTGTAGGGGACAAGACCCAGTACTTC.

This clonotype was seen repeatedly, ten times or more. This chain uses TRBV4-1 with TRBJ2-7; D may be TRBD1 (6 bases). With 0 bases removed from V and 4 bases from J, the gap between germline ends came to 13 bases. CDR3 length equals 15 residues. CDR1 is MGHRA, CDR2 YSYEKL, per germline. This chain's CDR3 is CASSQEDRRRYEQYF. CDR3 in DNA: TGCGCCAGCAGCCAAGAAGACAGGCGACGATACGAGCAGTACTTC.

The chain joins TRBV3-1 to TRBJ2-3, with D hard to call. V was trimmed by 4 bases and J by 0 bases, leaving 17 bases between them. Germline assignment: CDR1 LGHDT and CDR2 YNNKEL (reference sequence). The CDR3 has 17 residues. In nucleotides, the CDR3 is TGTGCCAGCAGCCCCGGTTTCTCCGCGAGAAGCACAGATACGCAGTATTTT. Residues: CASSPGFSARSTDTQYF.

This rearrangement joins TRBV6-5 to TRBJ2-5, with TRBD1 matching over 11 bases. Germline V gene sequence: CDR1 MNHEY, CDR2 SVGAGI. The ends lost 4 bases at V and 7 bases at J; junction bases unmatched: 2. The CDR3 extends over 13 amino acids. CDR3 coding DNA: TGTGCCAGCAGTTTCGGGACAGGGGGGACCCAGTACTTC. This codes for CASSFGTGGTQYF.

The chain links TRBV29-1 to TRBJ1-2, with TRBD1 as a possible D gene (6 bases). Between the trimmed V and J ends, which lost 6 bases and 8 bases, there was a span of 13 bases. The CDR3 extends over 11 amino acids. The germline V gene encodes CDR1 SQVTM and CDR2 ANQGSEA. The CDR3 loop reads CSVERDIGYTF. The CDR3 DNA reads TGCAGCGTAGAAAGGGACATCGGCTACACCTTC.

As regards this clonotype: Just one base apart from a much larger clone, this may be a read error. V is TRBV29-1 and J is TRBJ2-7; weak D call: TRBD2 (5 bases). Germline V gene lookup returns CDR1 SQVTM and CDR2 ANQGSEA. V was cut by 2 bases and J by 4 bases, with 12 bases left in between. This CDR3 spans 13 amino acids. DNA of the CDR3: TGCAGCGTTGAACAGACTACAGAGTACGAGCAGTACTTC. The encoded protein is CSVEQTTEYEQYF.

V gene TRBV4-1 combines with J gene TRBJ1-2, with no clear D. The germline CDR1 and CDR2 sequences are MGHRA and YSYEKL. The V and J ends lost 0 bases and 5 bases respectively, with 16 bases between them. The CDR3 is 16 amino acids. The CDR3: CASSQDRSDGGYGYTF. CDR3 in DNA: TGCGCCAGCAGCCAAGATAGGTCAGACGGCGGGTATGGCTACACCTTC.

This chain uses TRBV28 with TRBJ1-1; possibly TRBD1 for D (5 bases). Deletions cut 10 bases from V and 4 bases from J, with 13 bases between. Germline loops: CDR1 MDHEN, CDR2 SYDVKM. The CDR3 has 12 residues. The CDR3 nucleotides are TGTGCCACCCGAGCGGGGGGCACTGAAGCTTTCTTT. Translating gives CATRAGGTEAFF.

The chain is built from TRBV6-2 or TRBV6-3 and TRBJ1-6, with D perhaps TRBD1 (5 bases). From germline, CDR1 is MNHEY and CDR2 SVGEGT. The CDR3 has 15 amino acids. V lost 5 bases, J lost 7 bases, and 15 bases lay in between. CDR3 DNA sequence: TGTGCCAGCAGTGGGGGTTTGGCGGGGAATTCACCCCTCCACTTT. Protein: CASSGGLAGNSPLHF.

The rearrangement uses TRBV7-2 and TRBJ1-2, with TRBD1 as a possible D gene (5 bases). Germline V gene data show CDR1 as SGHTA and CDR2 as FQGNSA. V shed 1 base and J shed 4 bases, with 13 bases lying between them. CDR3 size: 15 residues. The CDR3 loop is CASSLDAKGSYGYTF. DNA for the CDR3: TGTGCCAGCAGCTTAGACGCAAAGGGGAGCTATGGCTACACCTTC.

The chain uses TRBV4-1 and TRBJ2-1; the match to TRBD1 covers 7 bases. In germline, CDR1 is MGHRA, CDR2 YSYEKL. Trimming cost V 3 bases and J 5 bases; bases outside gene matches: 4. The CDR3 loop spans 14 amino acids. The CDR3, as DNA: TGCGCCAGCAGCCAGCGACAGGGCCACAATGAGCAGTTCTTC. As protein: CASSQRQGHNEQFF.

The CDR3 bases are TGTGCCAGCAGTTACTCCAGACTAGCGCGACAAGAGACCCAGTACTTC. Amino acids: CASSYSRLARQETQYF. V is TRBV6-5 and J is TRBJ2-5; TRBD2 agrees at 8 bases. The CDR3 has 16 residues. Germline loops: CDR1 MNHEY, CDR2 SVGAGI. V trimming: 0 bases; J trimming: 2 bases; junction bases outside the gene matches: 5.

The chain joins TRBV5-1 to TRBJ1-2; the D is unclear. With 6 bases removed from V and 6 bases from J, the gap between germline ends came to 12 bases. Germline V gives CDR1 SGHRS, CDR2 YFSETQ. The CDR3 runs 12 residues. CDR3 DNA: TGCGCCAGCAACTACGAAAGGGATGGCTACACCTTC. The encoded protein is CASNYERDGYTF.

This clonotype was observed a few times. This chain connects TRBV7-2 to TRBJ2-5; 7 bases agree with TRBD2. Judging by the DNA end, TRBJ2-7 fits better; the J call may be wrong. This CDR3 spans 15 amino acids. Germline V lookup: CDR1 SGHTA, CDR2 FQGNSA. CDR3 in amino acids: CASSLAAGEPYEQYF. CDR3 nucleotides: TGTGCCAGCAGCTTAGCGGCGGGGGAGCCTTACGAGCAGTACTTC.

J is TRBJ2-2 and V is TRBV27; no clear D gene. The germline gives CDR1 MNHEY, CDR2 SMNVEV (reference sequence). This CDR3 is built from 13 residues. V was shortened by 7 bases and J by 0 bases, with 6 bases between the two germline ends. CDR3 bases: TGTGCCAGCATCGCGACGAACACCGGGGAGCTGTTTTTT. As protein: CASIATNTGELFF.

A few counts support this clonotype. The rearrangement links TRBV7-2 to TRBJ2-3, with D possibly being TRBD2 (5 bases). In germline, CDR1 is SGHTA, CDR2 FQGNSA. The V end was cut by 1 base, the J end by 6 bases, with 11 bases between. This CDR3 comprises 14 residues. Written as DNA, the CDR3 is TGTGCCAGCAGCTTAGGGCTGGGCGGGGATACGCAGTATTTT. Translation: CASSLGLGGDTQYF.

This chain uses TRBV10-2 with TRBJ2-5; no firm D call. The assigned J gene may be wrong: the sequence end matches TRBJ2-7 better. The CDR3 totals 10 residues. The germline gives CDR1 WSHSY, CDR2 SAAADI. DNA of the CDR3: TGCGCCAGCAGTGATTCCGAGCAGTACTTC. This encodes CASSDSEQYF.

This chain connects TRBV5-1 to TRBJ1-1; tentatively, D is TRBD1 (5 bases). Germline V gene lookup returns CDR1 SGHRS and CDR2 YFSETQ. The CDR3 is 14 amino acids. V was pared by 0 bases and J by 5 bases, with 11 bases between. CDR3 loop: CASSLVAGETEAFF. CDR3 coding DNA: TGCGCCAGCAGCTTGGTGGCGGGGGAAACTGAAGCTTTCTTT.

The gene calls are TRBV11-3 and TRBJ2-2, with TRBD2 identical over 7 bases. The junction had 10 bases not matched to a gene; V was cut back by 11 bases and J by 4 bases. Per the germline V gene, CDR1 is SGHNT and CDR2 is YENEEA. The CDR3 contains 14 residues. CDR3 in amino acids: CASQRGWSTGELFF. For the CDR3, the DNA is TGTGCCTCTCAGCGGGGTTGGAGCACCGGGGAGCTGTTTTTT.

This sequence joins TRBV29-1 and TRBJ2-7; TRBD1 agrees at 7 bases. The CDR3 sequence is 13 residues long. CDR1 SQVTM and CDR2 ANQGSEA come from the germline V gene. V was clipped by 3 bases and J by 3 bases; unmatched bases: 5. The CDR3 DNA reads TGCAGCGTTGAGGGACAGTCTGGCTACGAGCAGTACTTC. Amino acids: CSVEGQSGYEQYF.